This TCR beta chain was obtained from a study of identical twins. Unique molecular identifiers were in the cDNA, with template-switch universal primer binding. TCRdb independently ran MiXCR on the 5' RACE reads; one entry per CDR3 protein. The sample includes roughly 230,000 distinct CDR3 sequences, 6.5% to 9.5% of them seen just once. V was pared by 7 bases and J by 2 bases, with 21 bases between. Germline V gene data show CDR1 as MNHEY and CDR2 as SVGAGI. This CDR3 comprises 16 residues. The same sample was also studied in work on yellow fever vaccine responses in identical twins.

This TCR came from a woman in her late teens or twenties in good health. The chain is built from TRBV6-5 and TRBJ2-7, with TRBD2 as a possible D gene (6 bases). The sequencing input was CD8+ T cells sorted from blood. The CDR3 here is CASTSPLGLGAYEQYF. The DNA of the CDR3 is TGTGCCAGCACCTCCCCGCTGGGACTCGGGGCCTACGAGCAGTACTTC.